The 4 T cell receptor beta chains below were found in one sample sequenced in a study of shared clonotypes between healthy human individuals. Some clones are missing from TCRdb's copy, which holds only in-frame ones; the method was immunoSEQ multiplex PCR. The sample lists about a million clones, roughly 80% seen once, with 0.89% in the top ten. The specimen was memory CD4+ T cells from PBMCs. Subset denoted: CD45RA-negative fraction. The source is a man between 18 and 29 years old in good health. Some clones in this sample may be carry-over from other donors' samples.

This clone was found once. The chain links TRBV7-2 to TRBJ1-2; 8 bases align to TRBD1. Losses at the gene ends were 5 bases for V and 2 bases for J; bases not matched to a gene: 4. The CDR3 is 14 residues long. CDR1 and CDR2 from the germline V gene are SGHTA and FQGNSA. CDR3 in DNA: TGTGCCAGCAGCATCGGACAGGGCAACTATGGCTACACCTTC. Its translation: CASSIGQGNYGYTF.

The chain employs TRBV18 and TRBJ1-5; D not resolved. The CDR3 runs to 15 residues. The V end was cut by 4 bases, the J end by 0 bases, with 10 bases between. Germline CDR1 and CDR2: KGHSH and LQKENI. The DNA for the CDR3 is TGTGCCAGCTCACTGCAGCACTATAGCAATCAGCCCCAGCATTTT. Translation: CASSLQHYSNQPQHF.

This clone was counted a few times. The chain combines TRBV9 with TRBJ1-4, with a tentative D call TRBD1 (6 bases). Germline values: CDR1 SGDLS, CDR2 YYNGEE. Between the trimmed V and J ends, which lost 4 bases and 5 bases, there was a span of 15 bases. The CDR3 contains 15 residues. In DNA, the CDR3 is TGTGCCAGCAGCCCAAGAGTGGGGGGCAATGAAAAACTGTTTTTT. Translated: CASSPRVGGNEKLFF.

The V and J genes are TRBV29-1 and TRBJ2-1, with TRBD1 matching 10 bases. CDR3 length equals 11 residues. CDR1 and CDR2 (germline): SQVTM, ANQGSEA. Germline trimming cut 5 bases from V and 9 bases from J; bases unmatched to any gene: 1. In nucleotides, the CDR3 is TGCAGCGTTAGGGACAGGGGTGAGCAGTTCTTC. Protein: CSVRDRGEQFF.